This TCR beta chain originates from a study of cytomegalovirus exposure and HLA in healthy donors. The study ran its PCR with 60 Vbeta and 13 Jbeta primers. The method was immunoSEQ multiplex PCR; TCRdb's version includes in-frame clones alone and lacks a portion of them. The sample includes about 180,000 clones, 60% to 85% of them seen just once. Note on this clone: Its antigen remains unidentified.

V was trimmed by 5 bases and J by 4 bases, leaving 14 bases between them. The CDR3 has 15 amino acids. Germline CDR1 and CDR2: LNHDA and SQIVND (reference sequence). Study findings and constraints: Previous analysis showed most TCR beta V segments were productive about 90% or about 30% of the time.

The source of this sequence is a man in his late teens or twenties in good health and CMV-seronegative. The chain combines TRBV19 with TRBJ2-2; D might be TRBD1 (5 bases). The sample taken for sequencing was PBMCs. This CDR3 reads CASSALGQFTGELFF. CDR3 nucleotide sequence: TGTGCCAGTAGTGCCCTGGGGCAGTTCACCGGGGAGCTGTTTTTT.